These 13 T cell receptor beta chains came from one sample sequenced in a study of cytomegalovirus exposure and HLA in healthy donors. The study ran its PCR with 60 Vbeta and 13 Jbeta primers. The protocol was immunoSEQ multiplex PCR, while the TCRdb copy is restricted to in-frame clones and leaves out a portion. The data contain 150,000 or so clones, over 60% of them singletons. Sequencing was carried out using PBMCs. These TCRs come from a woman aged 40 to 55 in good health and CMV-seronegative.

The chain links TRBV10-1 to TRBJ2-2; D may be TRBD2 (6 bases). The germline V gene has CDR1 WNHNN and CDR2 SYGVQD (reference sequence). The CDR3 length is 14 residues. V was pared by 4 bases and J by 7 bases, with 13 bases between. CDR3 residues: CASSAVGRNGELFF. The CDR3 DNA reads as TGCGCCAGCAGTGCTGTAGGGAGGAACGGGGAGCTGTTTTTT.

This sequence joins TRBV7-9 and TRBJ1-6; no firm D call. Trimming took 4 bases from V and 8 from J, leaving 12 bases between them. Germline V gene sequence: CDR1 SEHNR, CDR2 FQNEAQ (reference sequence). The CDR3 totals 14 residues. In DNA form, the CDR3 reads TGTGCCAGCAGCTCACCAGTGGCGGATTCACCCCTCCACTTT. Translating gives CASSSPVADSPLHF.

The chain couples TRBV27 to TRBJ1-2; 11 bases agree with TRBD1. The CDR3 length is 18 residues. V trimming: 4 bases; J trimming: 5 bases; junction bases outside the gene matches: 15. CDR1 MNHEY and CDR2 SMNVEV come from the germline V gene (reference sequence). CDR3 sequence (DNA): TGTGCCAGCAGTTCCCTGGCCGGGACAGGGGGGATAGGGTATGGCTACACCTTC. Translated: CASSSLAGTGGIGYGYTF.

The gene calls are TRBV27 and TRBJ2-1, with 9 bases that match TRBD2. This CDR3 comprises 17 residues. Trimming cost V 2 bases and J 8 bases; bases outside gene matches: 13. CDR1 MNHEY and CDR2 SMNVEV come from the germline V gene (reference sequence). The CDR3 is CASSLISSGGPSDEQFF. DNA of the CDR3: TGTGCCAGCAGTTTAATATCCAGCGGGGGGCCCTCGGATGAGCAGTTCTTC.

The chain uses TRBV5-1 and TRBJ2-7, with D possibly TRBD2 on 6 matching bases. Germline V gene sequence: CDR1 SGHRS, CDR2 YFSETQ. This CDR3 contains 16 residues. V was trimmed by 1 base and J by 2 bases, leaving 16 bases between them. The CDR3 nucleotides are TGCGCCAGCAGCTTGAATTCTGGCGGGGCTGCCTACGAGCAGTACTTC. Translating it yields CASSLNSGGAAYEQYF.

V usage is TRBV5-3 and J usage is TRBJ2-7; 9 bases are shared with TRBD2. TRBV5-3 is reported as an ORF; its role is uncertain. J was trimmed by 4 bases and V by 4 bases; bases with no gene match: 12. This CDR3 has 16 residues. The CDR3 nucleotides read TGTGCCAGAAGCGGTAGCGGGAGTGGGGCCTTTTACGAGCAGTACTTC. It translates to CARSGSGSGAFYEQYF.

The V call is TRBV28, the J call TRBJ1-1, with TRBD1 matching 11 bases. Per germline, CDR1 MDHEN and CDR2 SYDVKM. The CDR3 totals 12 residues. After removal of 6 bases from V and 11 bases from J, the junction contained 5 bases not matched to a gene. The CDR3, as DNA: TGTGCCAGCAGGGGACAGGGGGTCTTCGCTTTCTTT. Translated: CASRGQGVFAFF.

This chain links TRBV11-2 with TRBJ2-5; D perhaps matches TRBD2 (5 bases). Deletions cut 3 bases from V and 0 bases from J, with 11 bases between. CDR3 size: 15 residues. The germline V gene has CDR1 SGHAT and CDR2 FQNNGV. The CDR3 coding sequence is TGTGCCAGCAGCTTTGAGCGGACGAACCAAGAGACCCAGTACTTC. This translates into CASSFERTNQETQYF.

The chain has TRBV5-1 and TRBJ1-4; D not certain. Trimming took off 0 bases at V and 2 bases at J, with 20 bases between the two ends. From germline, CDR1 is SGHRS and CDR2 YFSETQ. The CDR3 loop spans 19 amino acids. CDR3 in DNA: TGCGCCAGCAGCTTGGGCCCCGTTGGGAGGACGGCCACTAATGAAAAACTGTTTTTT. This sequence encodes CASSLGPVGRTATNEKLFF. The full variable domain, in which reference TRBV5-1 and TRBJ1-4 provide the parts outside the CDR3, is KAGVTQTPRYLIKTRGQQVTLSCSPISGHRSVSWYQQTPGQGLQFLFEYFSETQRNKGNFPGRFSGRQFSNSRSEMNVSTLELGDSALYLCASSLGPVGRTATNEKLFFGSGTQLSVL.

The chain uses TRBV6-6 and TRBJ1-2; 8 bases match TRBD1. The CDR3 sequence is 15 residues long. Trimming removed 2 bases from V and 6 bases from J; junction bases left unmatched: 8. In germline, CDR1 is MNHNY, CDR2 SVGAGI (reference sequence). CDR3 in DNA: TGTGCCAGCAGTTACATCGGACAGGGCACGAATGGCTACACCTTC. Translated, it gives CASSYIGQGTNGYTF.

The V and J genes are TRBV2 and TRBJ2-7; a possible D gene is TRBD1 (6 bases). V was shortened by 10 bases and J by 4 bases, with 11 bases between the two germline ends. The CDR3 has 11 residues. CDR1 and CDR2 from the germline V gene are SNHLY and FYNNEI. The CDR3 here is CATSRGYEQYF. CDR3 bases: TGTGCCACCTCTAGGGGGTACGAGCAGTACTTC.

The chain has TRBV6-1 and TRBJ1-2; TRBD1 might be the D (5 bases). Germline CDR1 is MNHNS and CDR2 is SASEGT. V lost 8 bases and J lost 5, with 18 bases in between. The CDR3 loop spans 14 amino acids. Here the CDR3 DNA reads TGTGCCAGCTCCTCCCCCGGGGGAGTTTATGGCTACACCTTC. Amino acids: CASSSPGGVYGYTF.

This sequence joins TRBV2 and TRBJ2-5; the D is unclear. The CDR3 is made up of 15 amino acids. Germline V CDR1 and CDR2: SNHLY, FYNNEI. Trimming pared 6 bases from V and 2 bases from J, leaving 16 bases between. The CDR3 protein is CASRAEVAMQETQYF. CDR3 bases: TGTGCCAGCAGGGCCGAAGTAGCCATGCAAGAGACCCAGTACTTC.